This entry features one T cell receptor (beta chain) sequence. This sample is drawn from a study of blood T cell repertoires in COVID-19. Overall study context: Spain, Italy and the United States supplied samples that represented acute and convalescent COVID-19.

Profiled with immunoSEQ multiplex PCR; TCRdb holds only in-frame clones, not every one. The table includes 200,000 to 250,000 clones, roughly four fifths detected once. Up to 2 weeks before entering the study, exposed participants had met a COVID-19 case. This CDR3 is built from 16 residues. Per germline, CDR1 KGHDR and CDR2 SFDVKD. V was pared by 3 bases and J by 0 bases, with 4 bases of the junction left unmatched. The chain uses TRBV24-1 and TRBJ2-3, with 8 positions matching TRBD2. Sequencing was carried out using PBMCs or T cells enriched from blood (not recorded which). This TCR derives from a woman between 45 and 60 years old who had been exposed to COVID-19. Written as DNA, the CDR3 is TGTGCCACCAGTGATAAGGGCGGGGGGAGCACAGATACGCAGTATTTT. It codes for CATSDKGGGSTDTQYF.